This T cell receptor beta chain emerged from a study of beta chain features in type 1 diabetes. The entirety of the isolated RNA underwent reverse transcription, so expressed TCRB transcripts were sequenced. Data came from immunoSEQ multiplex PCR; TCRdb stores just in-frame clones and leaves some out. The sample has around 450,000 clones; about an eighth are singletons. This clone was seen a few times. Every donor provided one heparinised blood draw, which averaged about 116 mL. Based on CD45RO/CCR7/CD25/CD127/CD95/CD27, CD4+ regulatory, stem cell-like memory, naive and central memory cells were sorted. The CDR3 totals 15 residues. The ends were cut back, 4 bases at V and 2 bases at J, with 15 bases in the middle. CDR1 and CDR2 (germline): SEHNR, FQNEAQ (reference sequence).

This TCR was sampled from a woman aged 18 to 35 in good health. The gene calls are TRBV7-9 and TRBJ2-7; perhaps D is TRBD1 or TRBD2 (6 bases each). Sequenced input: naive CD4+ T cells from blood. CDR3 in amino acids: CASSSLGGSPYEQYF. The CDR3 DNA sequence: TGTGCCAGCAGCTCCCTCGGGGGCAGCCCCTACGAGCAGTACTTC.